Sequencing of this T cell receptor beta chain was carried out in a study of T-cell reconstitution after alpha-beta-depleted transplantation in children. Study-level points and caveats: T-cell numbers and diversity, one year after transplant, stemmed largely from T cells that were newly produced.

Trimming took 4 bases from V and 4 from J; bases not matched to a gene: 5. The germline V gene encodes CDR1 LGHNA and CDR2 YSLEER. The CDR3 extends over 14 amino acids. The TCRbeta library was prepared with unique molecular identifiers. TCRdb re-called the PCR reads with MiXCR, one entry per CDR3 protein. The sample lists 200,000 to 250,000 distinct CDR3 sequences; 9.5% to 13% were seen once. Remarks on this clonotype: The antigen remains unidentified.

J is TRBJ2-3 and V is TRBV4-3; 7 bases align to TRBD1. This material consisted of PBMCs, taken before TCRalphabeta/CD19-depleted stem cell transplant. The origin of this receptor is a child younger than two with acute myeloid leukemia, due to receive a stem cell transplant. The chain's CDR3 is CASSRQGDPDTQYF. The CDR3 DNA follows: TGCGCCAGCAGCCGCCAGGGGGACCCAGATACGCAGTATTTT.